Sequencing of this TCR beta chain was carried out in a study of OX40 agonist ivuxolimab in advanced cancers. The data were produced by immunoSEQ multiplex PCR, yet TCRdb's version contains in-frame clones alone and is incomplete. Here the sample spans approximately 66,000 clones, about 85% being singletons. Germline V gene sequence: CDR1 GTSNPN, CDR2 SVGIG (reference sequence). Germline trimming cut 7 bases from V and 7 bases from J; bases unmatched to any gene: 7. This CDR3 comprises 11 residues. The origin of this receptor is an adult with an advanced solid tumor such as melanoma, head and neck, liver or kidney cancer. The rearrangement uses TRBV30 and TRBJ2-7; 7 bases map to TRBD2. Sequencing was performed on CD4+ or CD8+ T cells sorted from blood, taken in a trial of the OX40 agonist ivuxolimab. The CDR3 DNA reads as TGTGCCTCTAGCGCCGGGGGGGAGCAGTACTTC. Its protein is CASSAGGEQYF.